Presented here are 20 T cell receptor beta chains from one specimen sequenced in a study of radiation and T cells in renal cell carcinoma. TCRdb's copy holds only in-frame clones and misses some; the assay was immunoSEQ multiplex PCR. Among 40,000 to 50,000 clones, roughly 83% were seen once, and the ten largest hold 30% to 35%. Sample time point: baseline pretreatment blood. Treatment meaning: 15 Gy SBRT to primary tumor, nephrectomy 4 weeks later. Sequenced here: blood, sampled from a patient whose treatment included radiotherapy and nephrectomy. Receptors originate from a woman in her 70s with renal cell carcinoma.

This chain joins TRBV7-3 and TRBJ2-7; 9 bases are shared with TRBD1. Per germline, CDR1 SGHTA and CDR2 FQGTGA. V was clipped by 5 bases and J by 6 bases; unmatched bases: 5. This CDR3 has 13 residues. The CDR3 bases are TGTGCCAGCAGCCTGGGACAGGGCCGCGAGCAGTACTTC. Its protein product is CASSLGQGREQYF.

This clone appeared once. The rearrangement joins TRBV19 to TRBJ2-6; no clear D. Trimming removed 7 bases from V and 4 bases from J, with 14 bases in between. Germline V lookup: CDR1 LNHDA, CDR2 SQIVND (reference sequence). The CDR3 covers 15 residues. CDR3 coding DNA: TGTGCCAGTATGTCTCGGCCGCCCGGGGCCAACGTCCTGACTTTC. It specifies CASMSRPPGANVLTF.

The sample holds one count of this clone. CDR3 region: CASSPPGGEQYF. The CDR3 bases are TGTGCCAGCAGCCCTCCGGGGGGCGAGCAGTACTTC. V and J are TRBV27 and TRBJ2-7; 7 bases are shared with TRBD2. The ends lost 6 bases at V and 6 bases at J; junction bases unmatched: 5. The CDR3 runs to 12 residues. The germline V gene encodes CDR1 MNHEY and CDR2 SMNVEV (reference sequence).

The rearrangement links TRBV5-1 to TRBJ2-4, with D possibly being TRBD1 or TRBD2 (5 bases each). With 0 bases removed from V and 0 bases from J, the gap between germline ends came to 16 bases. Germline V gene lookup returns CDR1 SGHRS and CDR2 YFSETQ. The CDR3 has 18 amino acids. This CDR3 reads CASSLGGVSGLAKNIQYF. The CDR3 nucleotides read TGCGCCAGCAGCTTGGGAGGGGTAAGCGGTCTAGCCAAAAACATTCAGTACTTC.

The gene calls are TRBV4-2 and TRBJ2-1; possibly TRBD2 for D (6 bases). The ends were cut back, 6 bases at V and 9 bases at J, with 15 bases in the middle. CDR1 LGHNA and CDR2 YNFKEQ come from the germline V gene. The CDR3 is 13 amino acids. The DNA of the CDR3 is TGTGCCAGCAGGGGAGGAGGGCTTGGTGAGCAGTTCTTC. Translation: CASRGGGLGEQFF.

In its sample, this clone was seen once. The chain employs TRBV18 and TRBJ2-3, with TRBD2 matching 13 bases. Trimming cost V 3 bases and J 1 base; bases outside gene matches: 1. The germline V gene has CDR1 KGHSH and CDR2 LQKENI. This CDR3 is built from 16 residues. DNA of the CDR3: TGTGCCAGCTCACCTACTAGCGGGGGGGGCACAGATACGCAGTATTTT. Amino acid sequence: CASSPTSGGGTDTQYF. Using reference TRBV18 and TRBJ2-3 for the parts outside the CDR3, the full variable domain is NAGVMQNPRHLVRRRGQEARLRCSPMKGHSHVYWYRQLPEEGLKFMVYLQKENIIDESGMPKERFSAEFPKEGPSILRIQQVVRGDSAAYFCASSPTSGGGTDTQYFGPGTRLTVL.

This chain connects TRBV7-3 to TRBJ2-5, with 8 bases matching TRBD1. Germline assignment: CDR1 SGHTA and CDR2 FQGTGA. The CDR3 has 14 amino acids. V was pared by 4 bases and J by 4 bases, with 5 bases of the junction left unmatched. This chain's CDR3 is CASSSSGGRETQYF. CDR3 coding DNA: TGTGCCAGCAGCTCCTCAGGGGGCAGAGAGACCCAGTACTTC.

The sample holds a few counts of this clone. The rearrangement joins TRBV4-1 to TRBJ2-1, with D uncertain. The ends were cut back, 0 bases at V and 6 bases at J, with 6 bases in the middle. CDR3 size: 13 residues. The germline CDR1 and CDR2 sequences are MGHRA and YSYEKL. CDR3 sequence: CASSQDGPNEQFF. The CDR3 bases are TGCGCCAGCAGCCAAGATGGCCCCAATGAGCAGTTCTTC.

The genes are TRBV7-8 and TRBJ1-3; D not certain. This CDR3 region has 15 residues. V dropped 1 base and J dropped 2 bases, with 9 bases sitting between them. Germline V lookup: CDR1 SGHVS, CDR2 FQNEAQ. CDR3 residues: CASSLDRPAGNTIYF. DNA of the CDR3: TGTGCCAGCAGCTTAGACCGTCCTGCTGGAAACACCATATATTTT.

Details on this clone: Its ends do not fully match the called genes, so a read error is possible. The rearrangement links TRBV6-6 to TRBJ1-4; 7 nucleotides match TRBD1. From germline, CDR1 is MNHNY and CDR2 SVGAGI (reference sequence). This CDR3 has 16 amino acids. The CDR3 here is CVSSMTGIGPNEKLFF. The DNA of the CDR3 is TGTGTCAGCAGCATGACAGGGATTGGGCCTAATGAAAAACTGTTTTTT.

This clone was found once. The genes are TRBV5-1 and TRBJ2-6; D gene ambiguous. The germline CDR1 and CDR2 sequences are SGHRS and YFSETQ. V lost 1 base to trimming and J lost 0 bases, with 2 bases between them. CDR3 length equals 14 residues. CDR3 amino acids: CASSLFSGANVLTF. CDR3 bases: TGCGCCAGCAGCTTGTTCTCTGGGGCCAACGTCCTGACTTTC.

This chain uses TRBV5-1 with TRBJ2-7, with 12 bases identical to TRBD2. This CDR3 is built from 15 residues. Germline V CDR1 and CDR2: SGHRS, YFSETQ. V trimming: 3 bases; J trimming: 3 bases; junction bases outside the gene matches: 4. The CDR3 reads CASSYSTSGSYEQYF. The CDR3 DNA sequence: TGCGCCAGCAGCTACTCGACTAGCGGGAGCTACGAGCAGTACTTC.

The gene calls are TRBV29-1 and TRBJ1-2; TRBD1 is a possible D gene (5 bases). V was shortened by 0 bases and J by 8 bases, with 13 bases between the two germline ends. The germline gives CDR1 SQVTM, CDR2 ANQGSEA. The CDR3 length is 13 residues. The CDR3 reads CSVEEFRGQGYTF. The CDR3 DNA reads as TGCAGCGTTGAAGAGTTTAGGGGTCAAGGCTACACCTTC.

This clone was seen a single time. V usage is TRBV19 and J usage is TRBJ1-4; D not certain. This CDR3 region has 16 residues. Germline CDR1 LNHDA, CDR2 SQIVND (reference sequence). Trimming cost V 7 bases and J 0 bases, with 15 bases left between them. CDR3 in DNA: TGTGCCAGTATCCGTCGTTTGTCTGCAACTAATGAAAAACTGTTTTTT. This sequence encodes CASIRRLSATNEKLFF.

The V call is TRBV5-4, the J call TRBJ1-4, with D possibly being TRBD1 (6 bases). Trimming took off 0 bases at V and 8 bases at J, with 17 bases between the two ends. The germline CDR1 and CDR2 sequences are SGHNT and YYREEE (reference sequence). This CDR3 is built from 16 residues. The CDR3 reads CASSLDIPQGREKLFF. The CDR3 DNA follows: TGTGCCAGCAGCTTGGATATCCCACAGGGTAGAGAAAAACTGTTTTTT. Supplemented by reference TRBV5-4 and TRBJ1-4, the full variable domain reads ETGVTQSPTHLIKTRGQQVTLRCSSQSGHNTVSWYQQALGQGPQFIFQYYREEENGRGNFPPRFSGLQFPNYSSELNVNALELDDSALYLCASSLDIPQGREKLFFGSGTQLSVL.

The chain uses TRBV5-1 and TRBJ2-5, with 9 bases identical to TRBD2. Germline CDR1 SGHRS, CDR2 YFSETQ. Losses at the gene ends were 4 bases for V and 2 bases for J; bases not matched to a gene: 3. This CDR3 is built from 14 residues. The chain's CDR3 is CASSPAGGQETQYF. As DNA, the CDR3 is TGCGCCAGCAGCCCAGCGGGGGGACAAGAGACCCAGTACTTC. Drawing the rest from reference TRBV5-1 and TRBJ2-5, the complete variable domain is KAGVTQTPRYLIKTRGQQVTLSCSPISGHRSVSWYQQTPGQGLQFLFEYFSETQRNKGNFPGRFSGRQFSNSRSEMNVSTLELGDSALYLCASSPAGGQETQYFGPGTRLLVL.

This chain connects TRBV6-6 to TRBJ2-5; TRBD2 aligns across 11 bases. This CDR3 has 16 amino acids. Germline values: CDR1 MNHNY, CDR2 SVGAGI (reference sequence). The J segment lost 2 bases and the V segment lost 9 bases, leaving 11 bases of the junction unmatched. CDR3 sequence (DNA): TGTGCCAGTAGTCGGGCTAGCGGGGGGCCTCAAGAGACCCAGTACTTC. Protein: CASSRASGGPQETQYF.

The J gene is TRBJ1-1, the V gene TRBV18, with 7 bases lining up with TRBD1. V shed 2 bases, J shed 0 bases, and the junction held 6 bases outside the gene matches. Germline-derived CDR1 and CDR2 are KGHSH and LQKENI. This CDR3 spans 16 amino acids. The chain's CDR3 is CASSPMEGAMNTEAFF. In nucleotides, the CDR3 is TGTGCCAGCTCACCAATGGAGGGGGCGATGAACACTGAAGCTTTCTTT.

This sequence joins TRBV4-2 and TRBJ2-3, with unresolved D. The CDR3 spans 15 residues. Trimming left V 0 bases short and J 4 bases short, with 11 bases between. The germline CDR1 and CDR2 sequences are LGHNA and YNFKEQ. CDR3 in DNA: TGTGCCAGCAGCCAAGAAGAACTTGTGCCAGATACGCAGTATTTT. Encoded protein: CASSQEELVPDTQYF.

This clone appeared a few times. The rearrangement joins TRBV5-4 to TRBJ1-2; 7 positions match TRBD1. Germline V lookup: CDR1 SGHNT, CDR2 YYREEE (reference sequence). After removal of 4 bases from V and 4 bases from J, the junction contained 13 bases not matched to a gene. The CDR3 sequence is 16 residues long. The CDR3 bases are TGTGCCAGCAGCCCCGGGACAGCTCCGGCGGGCTATGGCTACACCTTC. Protein sequence: CASSPGTAPAGYGYTF. Based on the CDR3 plus reference TRBV5-4 and TRBJ1-2, the full variable domain is ETGVTQSPTHLIKTRGQQVTLRCSSQSGHNTVSWYQQALGQGPQFIFQYYREEENGRGNFPPRFSGLQFPNYSSELNVNALELDDSALYLCASSPGTAPAGYGYTFGSGTRLTVV.